The present T cell receptor (beta chain) was sequenced within a study of a mutant IDH1 vaccine in newly diagnosed glioma. As for the study in general: Most patients had received both radiotherapy and temozolomide, the prior options being radiotherapy, temozolomide, or both. General study points: Top peripheral T cell clonotype shifts appeared unrelated to pseudoprogression. Among patients, roughly 93% showed immune responses induced by the vaccine.

Regarding time point: week 11, during vaccination. One vaccine dose held 300 ug of mutant IDH1 20-mer peptide and came with topical imiquimod. CDR1 LGHNA and CDR2 YSLEER come from the germline V gene. The CDR3 contains 11 residues. V was cut by 2 bases and J by 6 bases, with 2 bases left in between. Points on this clone: Its specificity is unknown.

Assay: immunoSEQ multiplex PCR; the TCRdb copy retains only in-frame clones and omits some. The sample includes roughly 130,000 clones, around 80% of them seen just once. This TCR was sampled from a man in his forties or fifties with glioma. This specimen consisted of PBMCs, obtained from a glioma patient whose treatment included an IDH1 peptide vaccine. This rearrangement joins TRBV4-3 to TRBJ2-1, with no clear D. CDR3: CASSQSNEQFF. Here the CDR3 DNA reads TGCGCCAGCAGCCAATCCAATGAGCAGTTCTTC.